These 4 T cell receptor beta chains were all obtained from the same sample, sequenced in a study of T cell repertoires in cytomegalovirus infection. One entry per CDR3 protein results from TCRdb running MiXCR on the reads. The sample records hundreds of thousands of distinct CDR3 sequences, 15% to 20% being singletons. Sequenced material: PBMCs. The receptors stem from a human donor in good health (CMV status not recorded). Some clones in this sample may be carry-over from other donors' samples.

This clonotype was observed many times. CDR3 in amino acids: CASSPDDRNSPLHF. The CDR3 nucleotides are TGTGCCAGCAGCCCCGACGACAGGAATTCACCCCTCCACTTT. The V and J genes are TRBV12-3 or TRBV12-4 and TRBJ1-6; D might be TRBD1 (6 bases). CDR3 length equals 14 residues. Trimming removed 6 bases from V and 7 bases from J, with 13 bases in between.

This clonotype appeared many times. The chain links TRBV7-2 to TRBJ2-7; 9 positions agree with TRBD1. The CDR3 totals 16 residues. J lost 6 bases, V lost 2 bases, and 11 bases had no gene match. Germline-derived CDR1 and CDR2 are SGHTA and FQGNSA. The CDR3: CASSLNSGTGLSEQYF. The CDR3 region has the DNA TGTGCCAGCAGCTTAAACTCCGGGACAGGGCTGTCCGAGCAGTACTTC.

This clonotype was counted a few times. This chain joins TRBV20-1 and TRBJ1-2, with D possibly matching TRBD1 (6 bases). Between the trimmed V and J ends, which lost 6 bases and 6 bases, there was a span of 17 bases. CDR1 DFQATT and CDR2 SNEGSKA come from the germline V gene (reference sequence). This CDR3 region has 13 residues. The CDR3 DNA reads as TGCAGTGCCCCTGCTGGGGGCGAGGATGGCTACACCTTC. Its protein is CSAPAGGEDGYTF.

The table lists this clonotype with a few counts. The rearrangement links TRBV10-3 to TRBJ1-5, with D unresolved. Germline V gene lookup returns CDR1 ENHRY and CDR2 SYGVKD. V lost 4 bases and J 1 base, leaving 14 bases between the germline ends. This CDR3 spans 16 amino acids. The CDR3 loop reads CAISAGPLGSNQPQHF. The CDR3, as DNA: TGTGCCATCAGTGCTGGCCCACTGGGGAGCAATCAGCCCCAGCATTTT.